This entry features one T cell receptor (beta chain) sequence. This entry belongs to a study of blood T cell repertoires in COVID-19. The CDR3 consists of 16 residues. J gave up 8 bases and V 2 bases, and 10 bases lay outside the gene matches. Germline V gene lookup returns CDR1 MNHNS and CDR2 SASEGT. The assay was immunoSEQ multiplex PCR, and TCRdb's table has in-frame clones only and misses some. This table holds 400,000 or so clones, around nine tenths found once. What was sequenced was peripheral blood. This clonotype was obtained from a human donor in a cohort sampled during active COVID-19. The rearrangement uses TRBV6-1 and TRBJ2-2, with TRBD2 matching 8 bases. This CDR3 is CASSENAGGAGGELFF. In nucleotides, the CDR3 is TGTGCCAGCAGTGAAAATGCGGGAGGTGCTGGTGGGGAGCTGTTTTTT.